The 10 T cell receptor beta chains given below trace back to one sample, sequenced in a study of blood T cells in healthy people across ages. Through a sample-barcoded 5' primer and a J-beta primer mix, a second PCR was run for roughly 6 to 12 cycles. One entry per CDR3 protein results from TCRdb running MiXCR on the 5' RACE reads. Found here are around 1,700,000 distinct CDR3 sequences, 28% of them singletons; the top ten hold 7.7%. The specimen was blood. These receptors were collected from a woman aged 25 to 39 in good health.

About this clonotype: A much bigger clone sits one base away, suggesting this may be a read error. CDR3 sequence reads: CSAQGVIDEQYF. CDR3 DNA: TGCAGTGCGCAGGGGGTAATCGATGAGCAGTACTTC. The rearrangement joins TRBV20-1 to TRBJ2-4, with TRBD1 matching over 7 bases. This CDR3 contains 12 residues. Trimming took 6 bases from V and 13 from J; bases not matched to a gene: 12. Germline V lookup: CDR1 DFQATT, CDR2 SNEGSKA (reference sequence).

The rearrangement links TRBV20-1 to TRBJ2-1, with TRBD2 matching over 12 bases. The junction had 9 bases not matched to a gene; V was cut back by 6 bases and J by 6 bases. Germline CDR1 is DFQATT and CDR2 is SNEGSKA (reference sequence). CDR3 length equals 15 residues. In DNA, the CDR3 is TGCAGTGCGCCTACTCTAGCGGGAGGGGCCAATGAGCAGTTCTTC. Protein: CSAPTLAGGANEQFF.

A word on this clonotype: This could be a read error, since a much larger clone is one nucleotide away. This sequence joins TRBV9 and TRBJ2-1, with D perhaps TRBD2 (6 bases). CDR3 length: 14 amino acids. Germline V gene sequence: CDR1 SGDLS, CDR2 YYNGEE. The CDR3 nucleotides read TGTGCCAGCAACGTAGAGGGACGGGGGAGTGAGCAGTTCTTC. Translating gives CASNVEGRGSEQFF.

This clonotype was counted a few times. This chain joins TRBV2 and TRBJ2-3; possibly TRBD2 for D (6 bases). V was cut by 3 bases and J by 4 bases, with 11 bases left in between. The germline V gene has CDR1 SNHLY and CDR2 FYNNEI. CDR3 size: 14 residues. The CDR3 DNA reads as TGTGCCAGCAGTGAGATTAGCGGAGCAGATACGCAGTATTTT. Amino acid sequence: CASSEISGADTQYF.

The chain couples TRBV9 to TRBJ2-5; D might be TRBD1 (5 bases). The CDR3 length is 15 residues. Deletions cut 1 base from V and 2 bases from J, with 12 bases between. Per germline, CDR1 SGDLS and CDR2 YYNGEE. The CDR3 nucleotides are TGTGCCAGCAGCGTATATGGGGCCGGACAAGAGACCCAGTACTTC. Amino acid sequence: CASSVYGAGQETQYF.

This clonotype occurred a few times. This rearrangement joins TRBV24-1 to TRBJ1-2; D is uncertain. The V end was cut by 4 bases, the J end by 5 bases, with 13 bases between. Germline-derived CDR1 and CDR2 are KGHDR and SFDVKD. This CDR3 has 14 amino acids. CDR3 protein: CATSDSSRRYGYTF. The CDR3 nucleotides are TGTGCCACCAGTGACTCGTCCAGGAGGTATGGCTACACCTTC.

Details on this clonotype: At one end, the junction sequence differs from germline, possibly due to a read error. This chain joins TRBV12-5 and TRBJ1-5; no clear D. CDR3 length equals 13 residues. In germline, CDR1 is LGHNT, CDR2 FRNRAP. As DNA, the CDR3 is TGTGCTGGTGGTTCGTTAATCTCGGGGCCCCAGCATTTT. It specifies CAGGSLISGPQHF.

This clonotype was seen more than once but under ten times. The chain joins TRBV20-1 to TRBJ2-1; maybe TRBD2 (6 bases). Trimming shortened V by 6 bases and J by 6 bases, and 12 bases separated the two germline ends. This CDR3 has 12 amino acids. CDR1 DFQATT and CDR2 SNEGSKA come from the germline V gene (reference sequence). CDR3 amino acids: CSADTSINEQFF. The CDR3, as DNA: TGCAGTGCCGACACTAGCATCAATGAGCAGTTCTTC.

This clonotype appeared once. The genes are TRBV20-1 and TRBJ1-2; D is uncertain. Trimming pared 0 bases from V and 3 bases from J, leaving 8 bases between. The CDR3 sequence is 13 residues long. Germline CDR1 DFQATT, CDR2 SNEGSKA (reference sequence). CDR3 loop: CSARDPYDYGYTF. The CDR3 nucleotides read TGCAGTGCTAGAGATCCGTATGACTATGGCTACACCTTC.

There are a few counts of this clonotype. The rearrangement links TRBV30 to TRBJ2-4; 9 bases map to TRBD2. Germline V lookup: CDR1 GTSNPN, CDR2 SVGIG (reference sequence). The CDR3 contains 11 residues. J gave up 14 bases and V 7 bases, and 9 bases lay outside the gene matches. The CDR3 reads CASLAGQREYF. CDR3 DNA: TGTGCCTCCCTAGCGGGACAACGTGAGTACTTC.